A selection of T cell receptor beta chains follows, all from one sample in a study of T cell responses to AZD1222 COVID-19 vaccine. The data were produced by immunoSEQ multiplex PCR, yet TCRdb's version contains in-frame clones alone and is incomplete. Among 99,000 or so clones listed, roughly 87% were seen once. The input for sequencing was peripheral blood, taken 28 days after the second AZD1222 dose. All receptors derive from an adult who received the AZD1222 COVID-19 vaccine. CDR3s include the opening cysteine and the closing phenylalanine or tryptophan. Each record gives: clone size, V gene, J gene, D gene, CDR3 protein, CDR3 DNA. The D gene is left open where the match is weak. Some rows mark clone size as missing; the rest say once, few, many or name a class of expanded clone.

clone size: .
V gene: TRBV4-3
J gene: TRBJ2-2
D gene: .
CDR3 protein: CASSQPQGGKTGELFF
CDR3 DNA: TGCGCCAGCAGCCAACCACAGGGTGGGAAGACCGGGGAGCTGTTTTTT

clone size: .
V gene: TRBV27
J gene: TRBJ2-1
D gene: TRBD2
CDR3 protein: CASSPSGGNEQFF
CDR3 DNA: TGTGCCAGCAGCCCCTCGGGGGGCAATGAGCAGTTCTTC

clone size: .
V gene: TRBV7-2
J gene: TRBJ2-5
D gene: .
CDR3 protein: CASSFWEGSPAPYF
CDR3 DNA: TGTGCCAGCAGCTTTTGGGAAGGCAGCCCGGCTCCGTACTTC

clone size: .
V gene: TRBV15
J gene: TRBJ1-5
D gene: .
CDR3 protein: CATSRDTGSPGPQHF
CDR3 DNA: TGTGCCACCAGCAGAGATACGGGCAGCCCAGGGCCCCAGCATTTT

clone size: .
V gene: TRBV6-6
J gene: TRBJ1-3
D gene: .
CDR3 protein: CASSYSPGGSGNTIYF
CDR3 DNA: TGTGCCAGCAGTTACTCCCCAGGAGGCTCTGGAAACACCATATATTTT

clone size: .
V gene: TRBV7-2
J gene: TRBJ1-1
D gene: .
CDR3 protein: CASSLSRDTEAFF
CDR3 DNA: TGTGCCAGCAGCTTGAGTCGGGACACTGAAGCTTTCTTT

clone size: .
V gene: TRBV7-2
J gene: TRBJ2-7
D gene: TRBD2
CDR3 protein: CASSLASGRSPYEQYF
CDR3 DNA: TGTGCCAGCAGCTTAGCTAGCGGGAGGTCCCCCTACGAGCAGTACTTC

clone size: .
V gene: TRBV28
J gene: TRBJ2-2
D gene: TRBD2
CDR3 protein: CASSLWSAGADTGELFF
CDR3 DNA: TGTGCCAGCAGTTTGTGGTCCGCGGGAGCCGACACCGGGGAGCTGTTTTTT

clone size: .
V gene: TRBV7-2
J gene: TRBJ2-1
D gene: .
CDR3 protein: CASRSLETGEQFF
CDR3 DNA: TGTGCCAGCAGAAGTCTCGAAACGGGTGAGCAGTTCTTC

clone size: .
V gene: TRBV13
J gene: TRBJ1-1
D gene: TRBD1
CDR3 protein: CASSLSEGARTEAFF
CDR3 DNA: TGTGCCAGCAGCTTATCAGAGGGGGCGAGGACTGAAGCTTTCTTT

clone size: .
V gene: TRBV6-1
J gene: TRBJ1-2
D gene: .
CDR3 protein: CASSENGGNYGYTF
CDR3 DNA: TGTGCCAGCAGTGAAAACGGGGGGAACTATGGCTACACCTTC

clone size: .
V gene: TRBV28
J gene: TRBJ2-7
D gene: .
CDR3 protein: CASGTSNTYEQYF
CDR3 DNA: TGTGCCAGTGGGACCTCTAATACCTACGAGCAGTACTTC

clone size: once
V gene: TRBV5-4
J gene: TRBJ1-4
D gene: .
CDR3 protein: CASSSQAWSEKLFF
CDR3 DNA: TGTGCCAGCAGCTCCCAGGCTTGGAGTGAAAAACTGTTTTTT

clone size: once
V gene: TRBV30
J gene: TRBJ1-3
D gene: .
CDR3 protein: CAWDSATGNTIYF
CDR3 DNA: TGTGCCTGGGACAGTGCAACTGGAAACACCATATATTTT

clone size: .
V gene: TRBV5-1
J gene: TRBJ2-7
D gene: .
CDR3 protein: CASSLDPLYEQYF
CDR3 DNA: TGCGCCAGCAGCTTGGACCCTCTCTACGAGCAGTACTTC

clone size: .
V gene: TRBV5-1
J gene: TRBJ2-3
D gene: .
CDR3 protein: CASSLTSSDGTQYF
CDR3 DNA: TGCGCCAGCAGCTTAACTAGCTCGGACGGTACGCAGTATTTT

clone size: .
V gene: TRBV6-5
J gene: TRBJ2-7
D gene: .
CDR3 protein: CASSYSGRLSYEQYF
CDR3 DNA: TGTGCCAGCAGTTACTCGGGCAGGCTTTCCTACGAGCAGTACTTC

clone size: .
V gene: TRBV5-5
J gene: TRBJ1-2
D gene: TRBD1
CDR3 protein: CASSPGTGIYGYTF
CDR3 DNA: TGTGCCAGCAGCCCCGGGACAGGTATCTATGGCTACACCTTC

clone size: .
V gene: TRBV28
J gene: TRBJ1-1
D gene: .
CDR3 protein: CASIRNTEAFF
CDR3 DNA: TGTGCCAGCATACGTAACACTGAAGCTTTCTTT

clone size: .
V gene: TRBV3-1/TRBV3-2
J gene: TRBJ2-4
D gene: TRBD2
CDR3 protein: CASSPWTSGRRNIQYF
CDR3 DNA: TGTGCCAGCAGTCCATGGACTAGCGGGAGAAGGAACATTCAGTACTTC

clone size: .
V gene: TRBV5-1
J gene: TRBJ2-1
D gene: TRBD2
CDR3 protein: CASSPLPSGLEFF
CDR3 DNA: TGCGCCAGCAGCCCCCTCCCTTCGGGACTAGAGTTCTTC

clone size: .
V gene: TRBV11-2
J gene: TRBJ2-7
D gene: TRBD1
CDR3 protein: CASSSGTGAYEQYF
CDR3 DNA: TGTGCCAGCAGCTCCGGGACAGGGGCCTACGAGCAGTACTTC

clone size: .
V gene: TRBV5-8
J gene: TRBJ2-2
D gene: TRBD1
CDR3 protein: CASSGPGQGHTGELFF
CDR3 DNA: TGTGCCAGCAGCGGACCGGGACAGGGACACACCGGGGAGCTGTTTTTT

clone size: few
V gene: TRBV28
J gene: TRBJ1-3
D gene: .
CDR3 protein: CASSLGGALSGNTIYF
CDR3 DNA: TGTGCCAGCAGTTTAGGGGGTGCCCTCTCTGGAAACACCATATATTTT

clone size: .
V gene: TRBV6-5
J gene: TRBJ2-7
D gene: .
CDR3 protein: CASSYSRDIGEQYF
CDR3 DNA: TGTGCCAGCAGTTACTCGAGGGACATCGGGGAGCAGTACTTC

clone size: .
V gene: TRBV30
J gene: TRBJ1-2
D gene: .
CDR3 protein: CAWTPTRAGYTF
CDR3 DNA: TGTGCCTGGACCCCCACTAGGGCTGGCTACACCTTC

clone size: .
V gene: TRBV14
J gene: TRBJ2-7
D gene: .
CDR3 protein: CASSQQRVSGEQYF
CDR3 DNA: TGTGCCAGCAGCCAACAAAGGGTTTCAGGGGAGCAGTACTTC

clone size: .
V gene: TRBV2
J gene: TRBJ1-5
D gene: .
CDR3 protein: CASSEGQLNQPQHF
CDR3 DNA: TGTGCCAGCAGTGAAGGGCAGCTCAATCAGCCCCAGCATTTT

clone size: .
V gene: TRBV3-1/TRBV3-2
J gene: TRBJ1-6
D gene: TRBD1
CDR3 protein: CASGTGANSPLHF
CDR3 DNA: TGTGCCAGTGGGACAGGGGCTAATTCACCCCTCCACTTT

clone size: .
V gene: TRBV10-3
J gene: TRBJ1-5
D gene: .
CDR3 protein: CAISEGGNQPQHF
CDR3 DNA: TGTGCCATCAGTGAGGGTGGGAATCAGCCCCAGCATTTT

clone size: .
V gene: TRBV9
J gene: TRBJ2-1
D gene: TRBD1
CDR3 protein: CASSAQGDNEQFF
CDR3 DNA: TGTGCCAGCAGCGCCCAGGGGGACAATGAGCAGTTCTTC

clone size: .
V gene: TRBV19
J gene: TRBJ1-1
D gene: TRBD1
CDR3 protein: CASMPTGGRVHTEAFF
CDR3 DNA: TGTGCCAGTATGCCTACAGGGGGCAGGGTGCACACTGAAGCTTTCTTT

clone size: .
V gene: TRBV19
J gene: TRBJ1-2
D gene: .
CDR3 protein: CASSDGQAPGYGYTF
CDR3 DNA: TGTGCCAGCTCCGATGGGCAGGCCCCTGGCTATGGCTACACCTTC

clone size: .
V gene: TRBV7-6
J gene: TRBJ2-1
D gene: TRBD2
CDR3 protein: CASSPTSGRAPPDNEQFF
CDR3 DNA: TGTGCCAGCAGCCCGACTAGCGGGAGGGCCCCCCCGGACAATGAGCAGTTCTTC

clone size: .
V gene: TRBV28
J gene: TRBJ1-2
D gene: .
CDR3 protein: CASGWGVGGYTF
CDR3 DNA: TGTGCCAGCGGATGGGGGGTGGGAGGCTACACCTTC

clone size: few
V gene: TRBV2
J gene: TRBJ2-3
D gene: TRBD2
CDR3 protein: CASSRTSGSPRADTQYF
CDR3 DNA: TGTGCCAGCAGTCGGACTAGCGGGAGCCCCAGGGCAGATACGCAGTATTTT

clone size: .
V gene: TRBV7-9
J gene: TRBJ2-2
D gene: .
CDR3 protein: CASSLASALTGELFF
CDR3 DNA: TGTGCCAGCAGCTTAGCTAGCGCGCTCACCGGGGAGCTGTTTTTT

clone size: few
V gene: TRBV13
J gene: TRBJ2-7
D gene: TRBD2
CDR3 protein: CASSSLRLAGGSYEQYF
CDR3 DNA: TGTGCCAGCAGCTCCCTGAGACTAGCGGGGGGATCCTACGAGCAGTACTTC

clone size: .
V gene: TRBV7-9
J gene: TRBJ2-2
D gene: .
CDR3 protein: CASSPRATNTGELFF
CDR3 DNA: TGTGCCAGCAGCCCCCGGGCGACCAACACCGGGGAGCTGTTTTTT

clone size: .
V gene: TRBV7-6
J gene: TRBJ2-7
D gene: .
CDR3 protein: CASSFAGINYEQYF
CDR3 DNA: TGTGCCAGCAGCTTCGCCGGGATCAACTACGAGCAGTACTTC

clone size: .
V gene: TRBV5-8
J gene: TRBJ2-7
D gene: .
CDR3 protein: CASSLATRTLPYEQYF
CDR3 DNA: TGTGCCAGCAGCTTGGCCACTCGGACTTTACCCTACGAGCAGTACTTC

clone size: .
V gene: TRBV27
J gene: TRBJ1-5
D gene: .
CDR3 protein: CASSLYREGNQPQHF
CDR3 DNA: TGTGCCAGCAGTTTATACAGGGAGGGCAATCAGCCCCAGCATTTT

clone size: .
V gene: TRBV21-1
J gene: TRBJ1-2
D gene: .
CDR3 protein: CASSKVGTCLLGYTF
CDR3 DNA: TGTGCCAGCAGCAAAGTTGGGACATGTCTTTTGGGCTACACCTTC

clone size: few
V gene: TRBV7-2
J gene: TRBJ1-2
D gene: TRBD1
CDR3 protein: CASSLRQGSSNYGYTF
CDR3 DNA: TGTGCCAGCAGCTTGAGACAGGGGTCTTCTAACTATGGCTACACCTTC

clone size: few
V gene: TRBV15
J gene: TRBJ1-5
D gene: .
CDR3 protein: CATSRDLQIGQPQHF
CDR3 DNA: TGTGCCACCAGCAGAGATCTTCAGATTGGTCAGCCCCAGCATTTT

clone size: .
V gene: TRBV9
J gene: TRBJ2-7
D gene: .
CDR3 protein: CASGDPSLEQYF
CDR3 DNA: TGTGCCAGCGGAGACCCCTCCTTGGAGCAGTACTTC

clone size: once
V gene: TRBV24-1
J gene: TRBJ1-3
D gene: .
CDR3 protein: CATSDGFLSSGNTIYF
CDR3 DNA: TGTGCCACCAGTGATGGGTTCCTGAGCTCTGGAAACACCATATATTTT

clone size: .
V gene: TRBV24-1
J gene: TRBJ2-1
D gene: .
CDR3 protein: CATSDVSRGTMIRQFF
CDR3 DNA: TGTGCCACCAGTGATGTCTCCCGGGGCACAATGATTCGGCAGTTCTTC